The 28 T cell receptor beta chains below were found in one sample sequenced in a study of blood T cell repertoires in COVID-19. Sequencing was performed with immunoSEQ multiplex PCR; in TCRdb, only in-frame clones are kept and a portion is missing. The sample lists about 190,000 clones, about four fifths occurring once. The sample consisted of PBMCs or T cells enriched from blood (not recorded which). These receptors were taken from a woman in her 30s who had recovered from COVID-19.

The count of this clone is one. The chain is built from TRBV5-5 and TRBJ1-3; D unclear. V was shortened by 5 bases and J by 0 bases, with 12 bases between the two germline ends. The CDR3 runs to 15 residues. CDR1 is SGHKS and CDR2 is YYEKEE in the germline V gene (reference sequence). DNA of the CDR3: TGTGCCAGCAGGCTAAGCGGGCCCTCTGGAAACACCATATATTTT. Amino acids: CASRLSGPSGNTIYF.

This clone was found a few times. Sequence at one end of the junction differs from germline and may be a read error. The genes are TRBV10-3 and TRBJ1-6; 8 positions agree with TRBD1. The CDR3 is made up of 13 amino acids. CDR1 is ENHRY, CDR2 SYGVKD, per germline. CDR3 amino acids: CAGAGGYDSPLHF. In nucleotides, the CDR3 is TGTGCTGGTGCAGGGGGCTATGATTCACCCCTCCACTTT.

V gene TRBV6-2 or TRBV6-3 combines with J gene TRBJ2-3; 7 bases match TRBD1. Unmatched junction bases numbered 9, after V lost 5 bases and J lost 4 bases. Per germline, CDR1 MNHEY and CDR2 SVGEGT. This CDR3 comprises 15 residues. The CDR3 protein is CASSPGTVWPDTQYF. The CDR3 DNA follows: TGTGCCAGCAGTCCCGGGACAGTCTGGCCAGATACGCAGTATTTT.

The CDR3 DNA reads as TGTGCCAGCAGTTTATCCCCAGGGGGCTCGGGCACTGAAGCTTTCTTT. Protein: CASSLSPGGSGTEAFF. This chain connects TRBV27 to TRBJ1-1; 8 nucleotides match TRBD1. Germline V gene data show CDR1 as MNHEY and CDR2 as SMNVEV (reference sequence). Trimming cost V 0 bases and J 4 bases; bases outside gene matches: 7. This CDR3 is 16 amino acids long.

The chain is built from TRBV2 and TRBJ1-2; 7 nucleotides align to TRBD1. The CDR3 totals 13 residues. Germline values: CDR1 SNHLY, CDR2 FYNNEI. V lost 5 bases and J lost 7; bases outside the gene matches: 7. This CDR3 is CASSYRGGVGYTF. In DNA, the CDR3 is TGTGCCAGCAGTTACAGGGGAGGAGTTGGCTACACCTTC.

The chain uses TRBV24-1 and TRBJ2-1; possibly TRBD2 for D (7 bases). V lost 2 bases and J lost 10, with 17 bases in between. The V gene's germline CDR1 is KGHDR and CDR2 SFDVKD. CDR3 size: 15 residues. CDR3 amino acids: CATSDSRRGAKEQFF. The CDR3 DNA is TGTGCCACCAGTGATTCACGTCGGGGGGCAAAAGAGCAGTTCTTC.

This clone was counted once. The gene calls are TRBV28 and TRBJ2-2; the D gene is possibly TRBD1 (6 bases). The CDR3 is 16 residues long. Germline V gives CDR1 MDHEN, CDR2 SYDVKM. Trimming cost V 6 bases and J 1 base, with 15 bases left between them. The CDR3 DNA is TGTGCCAGCAGATTCCCCGCCAGGGGGAACACCGGGGAGCTGTTTTTT. It is translated as CASRFPARGNTGELFF.

The rearrangement uses TRBV9 and TRBJ1-2, with D perhaps matching TRBD1 (5 bases). Germline V gene data show CDR1 as SGDLS and CDR2 as YYNGEE. The CDR3 spans 16 residues. V was shortened by 0 bases and J by 8 bases, with 20 bases between the two germline ends. CDR3 protein: CASSVEPFAPTDGYTF. CDR3 DNA: TGTGCCAGCAGCGTAGAGCCTTTTGCCCCGACAGACGGCTACACCTTC.

The chain has TRBV18 and TRBJ1-3, with D maybe TRBD1 (5 bases). The CDR3 totals 15 residues. Trimming shortened V by 0 bases and J by 2 bases, and 8 bases separated the two germline ends. Germline V gene sequence: CDR1 KGHSH, CDR2 LQKENI. The CDR3 sequence: CASSPPSGAGNTIYF. The CDR3, as DNA: TGTGCCAGCTCACCACCGTCGGGGGCTGGAAACACCATATATTTT.

This clone was found a few times. V gene TRBV28 combines with J gene TRBJ1-1, with D perhaps matching TRBD1 (5 bases). Germline assignment: CDR1 MDHEN and CDR2 SYDVKM. The CDR3 spans 16 residues. V was pared by 8 bases and J by 0 bases, with 19 bases between. The CDR3 is CASGSGVPPMNTEAFF. The CDR3 DNA is TGTGCCAGCGGTTCGGGGGTCCCGCCTATGAACACTGAAGCTTTCTTT.

The J gene is TRBJ1-1, the V gene TRBV18; D is perhaps TRBD1 (5 bases). V was clipped by 5 bases and J by 6 bases, with 10 bases between them. CDR1 is KGHSH and CDR2 is LQKENI in the germline V gene. The CDR3 totals 12 residues. The CDR3 region has the DNA TGTGCCAGCTCAACCCAGGGTCCTGAAGCTTTCTTT. Residues: CASSTQGPEAFF.

The J gene is TRBJ1-3, the V gene TRBV7-9; no clear D. V lost 1 base and J lost 4, with 11 bases in between. Germline V gene data show CDR1 as SEHNR and CDR2 as FQNEAQ (reference sequence). This CDR3 comprises 15 residues. Here the CDR3 DNA reads TGTGCCAGCAGCTTAGTCGGGGTTTCCGGAAACACCATATATTTT. Translated, it gives CASSLVGVSGNTIYF.

The J gene is TRBJ2-3, the V gene TRBV16; 9 positions match TRBD1. The CDR3 loop spans 15 amino acids. The V gene end was trimmed by 3 bases and the J gene end by 0 bases; junction bases not matched to a gene: 1. In germline, CDR1 is KGHSY, CDR2 FQNENV. This CDR3 is CASSHGQGSTDTQYF. The CDR3 DNA is TGTGCCAGCAGCCACGGACAGGGGAGCACAGATACGCAGTATTTT.

This clone turned up a few times. This chain uses TRBV5-1 with TRBJ2-7; 7 nucleotides line up with TRBD1. The CDR3 covers 14 residues. Germline values: CDR1 SGHRS, CDR2 YFSETQ. The J segment lost 6 bases and the V segment lost 3 bases, leaving 9 bases of the junction unmatched. The DNA for the CDR3 is TGCGCCAGCAGCTCCCGGGACAGCCCTACCGAGCAGTACTTC. It yields the protein CASSSRDSPTEQYF. Full variable domain (remainder filled in from reference TRBV5-1 and TRBJ2-7): KAGVTQTPRYLIKTRGQQVTLSCSPISGHRSVSWYQQTPGQGLQFLFEYFSETQRNKGNFPGRFSGRQFSNSRSEMNVSTLELGDSALYLCASSSRDSPTEQYFGPGTRLTVT.

The chain links TRBV28 to TRBJ2-2; tentative D call: TRBD2 (5 bases). V lost 7 bases and J 5 bases, leaving 14 bases between the germline ends. Germline values: CDR1 MDHEN, CDR2 SYDVKM. The CDR3 is 14 amino acids. The CDR3 nucleotides read TGTGCCAGCATAGGGCGGGTCGTTACCGGGGAGCTGTTTTTT. It is translated as CASIGRVVTGELFF.

The chain joins TRBV5-4 to TRBJ1-1, with 7 bases aligning to TRBD1. Trimming took 4 bases from V and 2 from J; bases not matched to a gene: 14. The CDR3 runs to 17 residues. The germline V gene encodes CDR1 SGHNT and CDR2 YYREEE (reference sequence). CDR3 DNA sequence: TGTGCCAGCAGCCTCGAATATAAAGGGACAGCCAACACTGAAGCTTTCTTT. Translating it yields CASSLEYKGTANTEAFF.

In its sample, this clone was seen once. The chain couples TRBV11-2 to TRBJ1-1; 11 positions match TRBD1. The V and J ends lost 3 bases and 4 bases, in that order; junction bases with no gene match: 10. The germline CDR1 and CDR2 sequences are SGHAT and FQNNGV. The CDR3 extends over 17 amino acids. The CDR3 here is CASSLTFGQGAFTEAFF. CDR3 bases: TGTGCCAGCAGCTTGACTTTCGGACAGGGGGCTTTCACTGAAGCTTTCTTT.

The chain links TRBV19 to TRBJ1-4; D gene unclear. Germline loops: CDR1 LNHDA, CDR2 SQIVND (reference sequence). The CDR3 totals 13 residues. Trimming shortened V by 8 bases and J by 8 bases, and 15 bases separated the two germline ends. The DNA of the CDR3 is TGTGCCAGTCAGACCTGGGAGCGAGAAAAACTGTTTTTT. This translates into CASQTWEREKLFF.

This rearrangement joins TRBV28 to TRBJ1-1; 7 bases fit TRBD1. Germline V CDR1 and CDR2: MDHEN, SYDVKM. The CDR3 is 13 residues long. Losses at the gene ends were 10 bases for V and 1 base for J; bases not matched to a gene: 6. CDR3 in amino acids: CATRDRRNTEAFF. DNA of the CDR3: TGTGCCACCCGGGACAGAAGGAACACTGAAGCTTTCTTT.

This chain joins TRBV6-5 and TRBJ1-1; 10 bases match TRBD1. With 4 bases clipped from V and 0 bases from J, the junction kept 2 bases outside the gene matches. Per the germline V gene, CDR1 is MNHEY and CDR2 is SVGAGI. The CDR3 consists of 15 residues. CDR3 nucleotides: TGTGCCAGCAGTTTGGGACAGGGGATGAACACTGAAGCTTTCTTT. Translation: CASSLGQGMNTEAFF.

This chain joins TRBV4-1 and TRBJ2-1, with D possibly being TRBD1 (6 bases). The CDR3 totals 15 residues. Germline CDR1 reads MGHRA; CDR2 reads YSYEKL. Trimming left V 7 bases short and J 2 bases short, with 15 bases between. DNA for the CDR3: TGCGCCAGCATGGTAGGACAGTTGGCCTACAATGAGCAGTTCTTC. It codes for CASMVGQLAYNEQFF.

The chain links TRBV2 to TRBJ2-7, with TRBD1 identical over 7 bases. The CDR3 sequence is 14 residues long. V gave up 10 bases and J gave up 3 bases; unmatched junction bases: 12. Germline V gene sequence: CDR1 SNHLY, CDR2 FYNNEI. The CDR3 DNA sequence: TGTGCCACCAAGCAGGACAGGAGTAACTACGAGCAGTACTTC. Its protein product is CATKQDRSNYEQYF.

The chain carries TRBV7-2 and TRBJ2-1; 7 nucleotides agree with TRBD2. CDR1 and CDR2 from the germline V gene are SGHTA and FQGNSA. The CDR3 spans 17 residues. V gave up 1 base and J gave up 4 bases; unmatched junction bases: 10. The CDR3 DNA is TGTGCCAGCAGCTTAGGGTCCCTAGCGGAGACTTACAATGAGCAGTTCTTC. Its protein is CASSLGSLAETYNEQFF.

The chain links TRBV2 to TRBJ1-2; a possible D gene is TRBD1 (6 bases). CDR3 size: 13 residues. V shed 7 bases and J shed 5 bases, with 14 bases lying between them. The germline V gene has CDR1 SNHLY and CDR2 FYNNEI. The CDR3 DNA is TGTGCCAGCATCCCACAGGGTGGGTATGGCTACACCTTC. Residues: CASIPQGGYGYTF.

This chain uses TRBV5-5 with TRBJ2-1; 8 positions agree with TRBD1. J gave up 9 bases and V 3 bases, and 11 bases lay outside the gene matches. The V gene's germline CDR1 is SGHKS and CDR2 YYEKEE (reference sequence). CDR3 length equals 15 residues. The CDR3 region has the DNA TGTGCCAGCAGCTCCCCGGACAGGGCTTCAGGTGAGCAGTTCTTC. Translating it yields CASSSPDRASGEQFF.

In this sample, this clone turned up a few times. The chain uses TRBV11-1 and TRBJ1-1, with a weak D call TRBD1 (6 bases). CDR3 length equals 12 residues. The germline V gene encodes CDR1 SGHAT and CDR2 FQDESV (reference sequence). The V end was cut by 7 bases, the J end by 7 bases, with 13 bases between. The CDR3 DNA sequence: TGTGCCAGCACAGGGGCCTGGGGTGAAGCTTTCTTT. Translation: CASTGAWGEAFF.

This chain joins TRBV14 and TRBJ1-1; D is unclear. This CDR3 comprises 11 residues. V was clipped by 6 bases and J by 1 base, with 3 bases between them. CDR1 SGHDN and CDR2 FVKESK come from the germline V gene. CDR3 sequence (DNA): TGTGCCAGCAGACAGAACACTGAAGCTTTCTTT. Translation gives CASRQNTEAFF.

This clone was observed a handful of times. This rearrangement joins TRBV24-1 to TRBJ2-1; 14 nucleotides match TRBD2. Germline CDR1 KGHDR, CDR2 SFDVKD. After removal of 5 bases from V and 9 bases from J, the junction contained 5 bases not matched to a gene. The CDR3 sequence is 15 residues long. The CDR3 sequence: CATSVDGTSGGEQFF. CDR3 nucleotides: TGTGCCACCAGTGTGGATGGGACTAGCGGGGGTGAGCAGTTCTTC.